The next 29 T cell receptor beta chains were all read from a single sample in a study of T cell clonotyping in hematopoietic cell transplantation. Method: immunoSEQ multiplex PCR; TCRdb's copy keeps in-frame clones and lacks some. The repertoire holds around 2,200 clones, with over 90% as singletons. The specimen sequenced was peripheral blood mononuclear cells. These receptors were collected from a man aged 50-59 years in good health. Some clones in this sample may be carry-over from other donors' samples.

J is TRBJ1-1 and V is TRBV6-1; weak D call: TRBD1 (5 bases). This CDR3 is built from 13 residues. V was trimmed by 2 bases and J by 6 bases, leaving 10 bases between them. The V gene's germline CDR1 is MNHNS and CDR2 SASEGT. The CDR3 bases are TGTGCCAGCAGTGAACCTAGGGGACCTGAAGCTTTCTTT. It encodes CASSEPRGPEAFF.

The chain is built from TRBV7-4 and TRBJ2-7; perhaps TRBD1 as D (5 bases). CDR3 length equals 13 residues. CDR1 SGHVT and CDR2 SQSDAQ come from the germline V gene. V lost 5 bases to trimming and J lost 3 bases, with 11 bases between them. The CDR3 region is CASSEDIGYEQYF. CDR3 DNA sequence: TGTGCCAGCAGCGAGGACATCGGCTACGAGCAGTACTTC. Drawing the rest from reference TRBV7-4 and TRBJ2-7, the complete variable domain is GAGVSQSPRYKVAKRGRDVALRCDSISGHVTLYWYRQTLGQGSEVLTYSQSDAQRDKSGRPSGRFSAERPERSVSTLKIQRTEQGDSAVYLCASSEDIGYEQYFGPGTRLTVT.

The chain recombines TRBV6-1 with TRBJ1-4; no clear D. This CDR3 is built from 13 residues. CDR1 is MNHNS, CDR2 SASEGT, per germline. V lost 6 bases and J 2 bases, leaving 7 bases between the germline ends. CDR3 loop: CASRRNTNEKLFF. CDR3 bases: TGTGCCAGCAGAAGAAACACTAATGAAAAACTGTTTTTT.

As DNA, the CDR3 is TGTGCCAGCAGCTTAGTAGGTCCTACCCGGACTGAAGCTTTCTTT. Protein product: CASSLVGPTRTEAFF. The rearrangement links TRBV7-2 to TRBJ1-1; D is undetermined. Between the trimmed V and J ends, which lost 1 base and 5 bases, there was a span of 14 bases. This CDR3 spans 15 amino acids. Germline V gives CDR1 SGHTA, CDR2 FQGNSA.

The genes are TRBV2 and TRBJ2-3; 8 bases are a match to TRBD2. The CDR3 contains 13 residues. The V and J ends lost 5 bases and 6 bases, in that order; junction bases with no gene match: 4. Germline CDR1 is SNHLY and CDR2 is FYNNEI. In nucleotides, the CDR3 is TGTGCCAGCAGTACGGGGGGGCTTGATACGCAGTATTTT. It is translated as CASSTGGLDTQYF.

V gene TRBV11-1 combines with J gene TRBJ1-5; no reliable D call. The CDR3 totals 14 residues. The germline V gene has CDR1 SGHAT and CDR2 FQDESV (reference sequence). The V and J ends lost 0 bases and 0 bases respectively, with 3 bases between them. The CDR3 coding sequence is TGTGCCAGCAGCTTAGCCCGTAGCAATCAGCCCCAGCATTTT. It is translated as CASSLARSNQPQHF.

V usage is TRBV9 and J usage is TRBJ2-3; D is perhaps TRBD2 (7 bases). The V end was cut by 0 bases, the J end by 4 bases, with 15 bases between. Germline loops: CDR1 SGDLS, CDR2 YYNGEE. The CDR3 has 16 amino acids. The CDR3 protein is CASSVGHRGAADTQYF. The CDR3 DNA reads as TGTGCCAGCAGCGTAGGCCACCGGGGGGCGGCAGATACGCAGTATTTT.

This sequence joins TRBV6-1 and TRBJ1-1; D remains unclear. With 0 bases removed from V and 8 bases from J, the gap between germline ends came to 25 bases. This CDR3 contains 18 residues. Germline lookup yields CDR1 MNHNS and CDR2 SASEGT. CDR3 sequence: CASSEARKFILGGSEAFF. DNA for the CDR3: TGTGCCAGCAGTGAAGCGAGAAAATTTATCCTTGGAGGGTCCGAAGCTTTCTTT.

This clone was recorded a few times. The chain carries TRBV4-1 and TRBJ2-7, with TRBD1 matching over 7 bases. The CDR3 length is 16 residues. The germline V gene encodes CDR1 MGHRA and CDR2 YSYEKL. V shed 4 bases and J 2 bases; nucleotides not matched to a gene: 11. CDR3 residues: CASSRDSSQIPYEQYF. The DNA for the CDR3 is TGCGCCAGCAGCCGGGACAGTTCCCAGATCCCCTACGAGCAGTACTTC.

The chain employs TRBV7-6 and TRBJ1-1; D gene uncertain. This CDR3 is built from 13 residues. The V end was cut by 5 bases, the J end by 5 bases, with 12 bases between. Germline V gene data show CDR1 as SGHVS and CDR2 as FNYEAQ. CDR3 sequence: CASSPSRGTEAFF. The CDR3 DNA follows: TGTGCCAGCAGCCCCTCCCGAGGGACTGAAGCTTTCTTT.

This clone was seen a few times. This chain joins TRBV5-1 and TRBJ2-3; TRBD1 matches 11 bases. Germline V gene data show CDR1 as SGHRS and CDR2 as YFSETQ. Germline trimming cut 0 bases from V and 2 bases from J; bases unmatched to any gene: 2. This CDR3 contains 16 residues. The CDR3 is CASSLAGQGATDTQYF. The DNA for the CDR3 is TGCGCCAGCAGCTTGGCCGGACAGGGGGCCACAGATACGCAGTATTTT. The full variable domain, rest sourced from reference TRBV5-1 and TRBJ2-3, is KAGVTQTPRYLIKTRGQQVTLSCSPISGHRSVSWYQQTPGQGLQFLFEYFSETQRNKGNFPGRFSGRQFSNSRSEMNVSTLELGDSALYLCASSLAGQGATDTQYFGPGTRLTVL.

J is TRBJ1-6 and V is TRBV2; 7 bases map to TRBD1. The CDR3 contains 13 residues. The junction had 9 bases not matched to a gene; V was cut back by 5 bases and J by 14 bases. CDR1 is SNHLY, CDR2 FYNNEI, per germline. As DNA, the CDR3 is TGTGCCAGCAGTCCTGACAGGGAAAGGACCCTCCACTTT. This translates into CASSPDRERTLHF. The whole variable domain, filled in from reference TRBV2 and TRBJ1-6, reads EPEVTQTPSHQVTQMGQEVILRCVPISNHLYFYWYRQILGQKVEFLVSFYNNEISEKSEIFDDQFSVERPDGSNFTLKIRSTKLEDSAMYFCASSPDRERTLHFGNGTRLTVT.

The genes are TRBV7-6 and TRBJ1-4, with D tentatively TRBD1 (6 bases). The CDR3 covers 15 residues. The V and J ends lost 3 bases and 8 bases respectively, with 16 bases between them. The germline CDR1 and CDR2 sequences are SGHVS and FNYEAQ. CDR3 residues: CASSFGNRVGEKLFF. In nucleotides, the CDR3 is TGTGCCAGCAGCTTCGGGAACAGGGTGGGCGAAAAACTGTTTTTT. The entire variable domain, with the rest obtained from reference TRBV7-6 and TRBJ1-4, is as follows: GAGVSQSPRYKVTKRGQDVALRCDPISGHVSLYWYRQALGQGPEFLTYFNYEAQQDKSGLPNDRFSAERPEGSISTLTIQRTEQRDSAMYRCASSFGNRVGEKLFFGSGTQLSVL.

The V and J genes are TRBV9 and TRBJ1-2, with D maybe TRBD1 (6 bases). The CDR3 extends over 17 amino acids. Trimming cost V 3 bases and J 11 bases, with 29 bases left between them. Germline V gene lookup returns CDR1 SGDLS and CDR2 YYNGEE. This CDR3 reads CASSAYLMGGAPIGYTF. In DNA form, the CDR3 reads TGTGCCAGCAGCGCCTATCTGATGGGGGGGGCCCCGATTGGGTACACCTTC.

The genes are TRBV27 and TRBJ1-2, with a possible D match to TRBD1 (5 bases). V lost 9 bases, J lost 8 bases, and 16 bases lay in between. Germline CDR1 and CDR2: MNHEY and SMNVEV (reference sequence). This CDR3 region has 12 residues. The CDR3 nucleotides read TGTGCCAGTTCCAGTGGGGGAGGGGGCTACACCTTC. Encoded protein: CASSSGGGGYTF.

The chain links TRBV28 to TRBJ2-2, with unresolved D. V was cut by 8 bases and J by 5 bases, with 15 bases left in between. The germline V gene encodes CDR1 MDHEN and CDR2 SYDVKM. The CDR3 spans 14 residues. CDR3 coding DNA: TGTGCCAGCGTCCCGGCATTAGGGACCGGGGAGCTGTTTTTT. It specifies CASVPALGTGELFF.

This clone was seen only a few times. This rearrangement joins TRBV7-3 to TRBJ2-5; 8 bases line up with TRBD1. The CDR3 has 13 amino acids. Looked up from germline, CDR1 is SGHTA and CDR2 is FQGTGA. Unmatched junction bases numbered 1, after V lost 3 bases and J lost 4 bases. CDR3 loop: CASSFTGGETQYF. DNA of the CDR3: TGTGCCAGCAGCTTCACAGGGGGAGAGACCCAGTACTTC. Full variable domain (missing parts from reference TRBV7-3 and TRBJ2-5): GAGVSQTPSNKVTEKGKYVELRCDPISGHTALYWYRQSLGQGPEFLIYFQGTGAADDSGLPNDRFFAVRPEGSVSTLKIQRTERGDSAVYLCASSFTGGETQYFGPGTRLLVL.

This chain connects TRBV11-2 to TRBJ2-7; 9 positions agree with TRBD1. V shed 6 bases and J 3 bases; nucleotides not matched to a gene: 9. Germline V gene lookup returns CDR1 SGHAT and CDR2 FQNNGV. CDR3 length equals 15 residues. The CDR3 region is CASRVKNRGLYEQYF. The CDR3 nucleotides read TGTGCCAGCAGAGTAAAGAACAGGGGGCTCTACGAGCAGTACTTC.

V gene TRBV2 combines with J gene TRBJ2-5; 10 bases fit TRBD2. The J segment lost 0 bases and the V segment lost 3 bases, leaving 7 bases of the junction unmatched. Germline CDR1 and CDR2: SNHLY and FYNNEI. The CDR3 consists of 17 residues. CDR3 DNA: TGTGCCAGCAGTGACCCTAGCGGGGGAATGTACCAAGAGACCCAGTACTTC. This gives the protein CASSDPSGGMYQETQYF.

The rearrangement uses TRBV10-1 and TRBJ2-5, with D maybe TRBD1 (6 bases). The CDR3 length is 17 residues. Germline V gene sequence: CDR1 WNHNN, CDR2 SYGVQD (reference sequence). Trimming took off 0 bases at V and 5 bases at J, with 19 bases between the two ends. The CDR3 is CASSESSDRPLEETQYF. The DNA of the CDR3 is TGCGCCAGCAGTGAGTCGTCTGACAGGCCACTGGAGGAGACCCAGTACTTC.

The rearrangement uses TRBV23-1 and TRBJ1-2; 7 nucleotides line up with TRBD1. TRBV23-1 is labeled an ORF, and its function is uncertain. V gave up 2 bases and J gave up 4 bases; unmatched junction bases: 7. The CDR3 sequence is 15 residues long. Here the CDR3 DNA reads TGCGCCAGCAGTCAACCCGGGACAGCCCTCTATGGCTACACCTTC. Amino acids: CASSQPGTALYGYTF.

With respect to this clone: One junction end disagrees with the germline gene, perhaps due to a read error. This chain connects TRBV9 to TRBJ2-7, with 7 bases identical to TRBD1. The CDR3 covers 11 residues. Looked up from germline, CDR1 is SGDLS and CDR2 is YYNGEE. In DNA form, the CDR3 reads TGTGCCAGCAGCGCCCCGGGACAGCCGATTTTC. This codes for CASSAPGQPIF.

The V gene is TRBV6-1, the J gene TRBJ1-5; 9 nucleotides align to TRBD1. Germline CDR1 MNHNS, CDR2 SASEGT. The CDR3 has 16 residues. The ends lost 2 bases at V and 0 bases at J; junction bases unmatched: 2. The DNA for the CDR3 is TGTGCCAGCAGTGAATGGACAGGGGCTAGCAATCAGCCCCAGCATTTT. Translation: CASSEWTGASNQPQHF.

The chain has TRBV30 and TRBJ1-1, with no clear D. The CDR3 consists of 11 residues. V lost 0 bases and J 7 bases, leaving 6 bases between the germline ends. From germline, CDR1 is GTSNPN and CDR2 SVGIG (reference sequence). The CDR3 DNA sequence: TGTGCCTGGAGTGTACATGGTGAAGCTTTCTTT. Residues: CAWSVHGEAFF.

This chain connects TRBV5-1 to TRBJ2-7; D ambiguous. V was shortened by 0 bases and J by 4 bases, with 8 bases between the two germline ends. The CDR3 consists of 13 residues. The germline gives CDR1 SGHRS, CDR2 YFSETQ. CDR3 nucleotide sequence: TGCGCCAGCAGCTTGGGCATAGATTACGAGCAGTACTTC. Translation: CASSLGIDYEQYF.

This clone was recorded only once. The chain has TRBV5-1 and TRBJ2-7; 7 positions agree with TRBD2. CDR3 length equals 15 residues. Per the germline V gene, CDR1 is SGHRS and CDR2 is YFSETQ. J gave up 1 base and V 6 bases, and 10 bases lay outside the gene matches. CDR3 loop: CASTPGGTGSYEQYF. CDR3 DNA: TGCGCCAGCACCCCGGGGGGTACAGGTTCCTACGAGCAGTACTTC.

J is TRBJ1-1 and V is TRBV5-1; perhaps TRBD1 as D (5 bases). The CDR3 has 14 residues. Deletions cut 2 bases from V and 3 bases from J, with 11 bases between. In germline, CDR1 is SGHRS, CDR2 YFSETQ. The CDR3 sequence: CASSFWGLDTEAFF. In DNA, the CDR3 is TGCGCCAGCAGCTTTTGGGGCCTGGACACTGAAGCTTTCTTT.

The DNA for the CDR3 is TGTGCCAGCAGCTTAGGGGGCAGCCTCGGCTACACCTTC. Translated, it gives CASSLGGSLGYTF. The chain has TRBV7-9 and TRBJ1-2, with D possibly matching TRBD1 (5 bases). The V and J ends lost 1 base and 8 bases respectively, with 11 bases between them. CDR3 length equals 13 residues. From germline, CDR1 is SEHNR and CDR2 FQNEAQ (reference sequence). Based on the CDR3 plus reference TRBV7-9 and TRBJ1-2, the full variable domain is DTGVSQNPRHKITKRGQNVTFRCDPISEHNRLYWYRQTLGQGPEFLTYFQNEAQLEKSRLLSDRFSAERPKGSFSTLEIQRTEQGDSAMYLCASSLGGSLGYTFGSGTRLTVV.

V is TRBV7-2 and J is TRBJ2-2, with TRBD1 as a possible D gene (5 bases). CDR3 length equals 15 residues. V was clipped by 1 base and J by 3 bases, with 9 bases between them. Germline V gene data show CDR1 as SGHTA and CDR2 as FQGNSA. The CDR3 loop reads CASSLVDIYTGELFF. In nucleotides, the CDR3 is TGTGCCAGCAGCTTAGTGGACATTTACACCGGGGAGCTGTTTTTT.